A selection of T cell receptor beta chains follows, all from one sample in a study of T cells in Graves' hyperthyroidism and ophthalmopathy. TCRdb analysed the multiplex PCR reads with MiXCR anew, one entry per CDR3 protein. The sample consists of approximately 620,000 distinct CDR3 sequences, around 13% of them appearing once. Sequencing was performed on blood. The receptors derive from a woman younger than 45 with Graves' hyperthyroidism that later progressed to Graves' ophthalmopathy. CDR3s include the opening cysteine and the closing phenylalanine or tryptophan. The order of the fields is clone size, V gene, J gene, D gene, CDR3 DNA, CDR3 protein. A D gene is named only where the DNA matches it firmly. Some rows have no size entry. The others give once, few or many, or a class for an expanded clone.

clone size: many
V gene: TRBV2
J gene: TRBJ1-5
D gene: NA
CDR3 DNA: TGTGCCAGCAGTGAAGCGCTTCGTTGGGCCCAGCATTTT
CDR3 protein: CASSEALRWAQHF

clone size: many
V gene: TRBV6-2/TRBV6-3
J gene: TRBJ1-2
D gene: NA
CDR3 DNA: TGTGCCAGCAGTTACCCGCCAGGAAACTATGGCTACACCTTC
CDR3 protein: CASSYPPGNYGYTF

clone size: many
V gene: TRBV7-9
J gene: TRBJ2-7
D gene: TRBD2
CDR3 DNA: TGTGCCAGCAGCACGTCTAGCGGGAGGGCAATTCCCTACGAGCAGTACTTC
CDR3 protein: CASSTSSGRAIPYEQYF

clone size: NA
V gene: TRBV6-1
J gene: TRBJ2-2
D gene: NA
CDR3 DNA: TGTGCCAGCAGTCAACCAAGGGGTCTAGTTAACACCGGGGAGCTGTTTTTT
CDR3 protein: CASSQPRGLVNTGELFF

clone size: few
V gene: TRBV20-1
J gene: TRBJ2-7
D gene: TRBD1
CDR3 DNA: TGCAGTGCTGGCCAGAACAGGGGCGTCTACTACGAGCAGTACTTC
CDR3 protein: CSAGQNRGVYYEQYF

clone size: many
V gene: TRBV20-1
J gene: TRBJ2-1
D gene: TRBD2
CDR3 DNA: TGCAGTGCTAGAGATCGGCTAGCGGGTGACTACAATGAGCAGTTCTTC
CDR3 protein: CSARDRLAGDYNEQFF

clone size: many
V gene: TRBV10-3
J gene: TRBJ2-7
D gene: TRBD2
CDR3 DNA: TGTGCCATCAGTGGGGGGACTAGCGTGAGCTCCTACGAGCAGTACTTC
CDR3 protein: CAISGGTSVSSYEQYF

clone size: NA
V gene: TRBV7-8
J gene: TRBJ2-1
D gene: NA
CDR3 DNA: TGTGCCAGCAGCTTCCACCTTTTCGCCGGAAAGGGGAATGAGCAGTTCTTC
CDR3 protein: CASSFHLFAGKGNEQFF

clone size: many
V gene: TRBV5-5
J gene: TRBJ2-2
D gene: NA
CDR3 DNA: TGTGCCAGTCTAACGTCTGGTTCCGGGGAGCTGTTTTTT
CDR3 protein: CASLTSGSGELFF

clone size: many
V gene: TRBV6-2/TRBV6-3
J gene: TRBJ1-5
D gene: NA
CDR3 DNA: TGTGCCAGCAGTTACAGCGGGGGAAACAATCAGCCCCAGCATTTT
CDR3 protein: CASSYSGGNNQPQHF

clone size: few
V gene: TRBV20-1
J gene: TRBJ1-4
D gene: TRBD1
CDR3 DNA: TGCAGTGTTTTTTTGGGACAGGGAGATGAAAAACTGTTTTTT
CDR3 protein: CSVFLGQGDEKLFF

clone size: few
V gene: TRBV3-1
J gene: TRBJ1-1
D gene: NA
CDR3 DNA: TGTGCCAGCAGCCAAGGCGATTGGGGCACTGAAGCTTTCTTT
CDR3 protein: CASSQGDWGTEAFF

clone size: NA
V gene: TRBV30
J gene: TRBJ1-1
D gene: TRBD1
CDR3 DNA: TGTGCCTGGAGTGGACAGGGGATTACTGAAGCTTTCTTT
CDR3 protein: CAWSGQGITEAFF

clone size: NA
V gene: TRBV19
J gene: TRBJ1-1
D gene: TRBD1
CDR3 DNA: TGTGCCAGTACTTACTCGGGACAGGAGAACACTGAAGCTTTCTTT
CDR3 protein: CASTYSGQENTEAFF

clone size: NA
V gene: TRBV24-1
J gene: TRBJ2-1
D gene: TRBD1
CDR3 DNA: TGTGCCACCAGTATGGGACAGAAGAACTACAATGAGCAGTTCTTC
CDR3 protein: CATSMGQKNYNEQFF

clone size: NA
V gene: TRBV20-1
J gene: TRBJ2-3
D gene: TRBD2
CDR3 DNA: TGCAGTGCTAGAGATTCCCGGGGGGGGGGATTGAGGGATACGCAGTATTTT
CDR3 protein: CSARDSRGGGLRDTQYF

clone size: once
V gene: TRBV7-9
J gene: TRBJ2-1
D gene: TRBD2
CDR3 DNA: TGTGCCAGCCCCGGGACTAGCGGGATGAGTTACAATGAGCAGTTCTTC
CDR3 protein: CASPGTSGMSYNEQFF

clone size: many
V gene: TRBV12-3/TRBV12-4
J gene: TRBJ1-3
D gene: NA
CDR3 DNA: TGTGCCAGCAGTTTTGAGGATTTATCTGGAAACACCATATATTTT
CDR3 protein: CASSFEDLSGNTIYF

clone size: few
V gene: TRBV5-1
J gene: TRBJ1-2
D gene: NA
CDR3 DNA: TGCGCCAGCAGCTTGGGCCAGCAAGATGGCTACACCTTC
CDR3 protein: CASSLGQQDGYTF

clone size: many
V gene: TRBV12-3/TRBV12-4
J gene: TRBJ2-1
D gene: TRBD2
CDR3 DNA: TGTGCCAGCTCGATTTCCGCGGGAGTAGGTAATGAGCAGTTCTTC
CDR3 protein: CASSISAGVGNEQFF

clone size: NA
V gene: TRBV7-2
J gene: TRBJ1-2
D gene: TRBD1
CDR3 DNA: TGTGCCAGCAGCACCAGGGGGGGCGGTGGCTACACCTTC
CDR3 protein: CASSTRGGGGYTF

clone size: once
V gene: TRBV12-3/TRBV12-4
J gene: TRBJ2-1
D gene: NA
CDR3 DNA: TGTGCCAGCAGTTTGGACAAGGAGCAGTTCTTC
CDR3 protein: CASSLDKEQFF

clone size: many
V gene: TRBV30
J gene: TRBJ1-2
D gene: NA
CDR3 DNA: TGTGCCTGGACCCCCGGGGGTTACAGAAGTGAAGCGGGCTACACCTTC
CDR3 protein: CAWTPGGYRSEAGYTF

clone size: NA
V gene: TRBV20-1
J gene: TRBJ1-1
D gene: TRBD1
CDR3 DNA: TGCAGTGCTAGAGAATTTCCCGGGACAGGAGACGAAGCTTTCTTT
CDR3 protein: CSAREFPGTGDEAFF

clone size: many
V gene: TRBV10-3
J gene: TRBJ2-7
D gene: TRBD1
CDR3 DNA: TGTGCCATCAGTGAGTCTCAGTGGAGGAGACAGGGAGAGTACGAGCAGTACTTC
CDR3 protein: CAISESQWRRQGEYEQYF

clone size: few
V gene: TRBV4-1
J gene: TRBJ1-4
D gene: TRBD1
CDR3 DNA: TGCGCCAGCAACCAAGGACAGGGGGCGCGTAATGAAAAACTGTTTTTT
CDR3 protein: CASNQGQGARNEKLFF

clone size: many
V gene: TRBV7-9
J gene: TRBJ1-1
D gene: NA
CDR3 DNA: TGTGCCAGCAGCTTAGCTCAGGGCTTTTACACTGAAGCTTTCTTT
CDR3 protein: CASSLAQGFYTEAFF

clone size: many
V gene: TRBV7-2
J gene: TRBJ1-2
D gene: TRBD1
CDR3 DNA: TGTGCCAGCAGCTTAGGGGGAGGGGGCGGGTATGGCTACACCTTC
CDR3 protein: CASSLGGGGGYGYTF

clone size: few
V gene: TRBV5-4
J gene: TRBJ1-2
D gene: NA
CDR3 DNA: TGTGCCAGCAGCTTGGCCAACTCCGACTCCTATGGCTACACCTTC
CDR3 protein: CASSLANSDSYGYTF

clone size: many
V gene: TRBV12-3/TRBV12-4
J gene: TRBJ2-2
D gene: NA
CDR3 DNA: TGTGCCAGCAGTTTAGCGGGGAACACCGGGGAGCTGTTTTTT
CDR3 protein: CASSLAGNTGELFF

clone size: few
V gene: TRBV5-5
J gene: TRBJ1-2
D gene: TRBD1
CDR3 DNA: TGTGCCAGCAGCTTGGACAGACAGGGGGCAGGGGGCTACACCTTC
CDR3 protein: CASSLDRQGAGGYTF

clone size: many
V gene: TRBV24-1
J gene: TRBJ2-1
D gene: TRBD1
CDR3 DNA: TGTGCCACCAGTGACCCCTTCGGACAGGGTCCCTACAATGAGCAGTTCTTC
CDR3 protein: CATSDPFGQGPYNEQFF

clone size: NA
V gene: TRBV30
J gene: TRBJ2-3
D gene: NA
CDR3 DNA: TGTGCCTGGAGTGTATGGGCCGAGGGGGGCACAGATACGCAGTATTTT
CDR3 protein: CAWSVWAEGGTDTQYF

clone size: many
V gene: TRBV11-2
J gene: TRBJ2-6
D gene: NA
CDR3 DNA: TGTGCCAGCAGCGAGACAGCGTTTGGGGCCAACGTCCTGACTTTC
CDR3 protein: CASSETAFGANVLTF

clone size: many
V gene: TRBV5-1
J gene: TRBJ2-3
D gene: TRBD1
CDR3 DNA: TGCGCCAGCAAACCGGGACAGGAAAGAGATACGCAGTATTTT
CDR3 protein: CASKPGQERDTQYF

clone size: many
V gene: TRBV7-9
J gene: TRBJ2-3
D gene: NA
CDR3 DNA: TGTGCCAGCAGCGGGAGTATCGGGACAGATACGCAGTATTTT
CDR3 protein: CASSGSIGTDTQYF

clone size: many
V gene: TRBV7-8
J gene: TRBJ2-7
D gene: NA
CDR3 DNA: TGTGCCAGCAGCTTAGATTCCCCCAGGGGTCACGAGCAGTACTTC
CDR3 protein: CASSLDSPRGHEQYF

clone size: NA
V gene: TRBV20-1
J gene: TRBJ1-1
D gene: NA
CDR3 DNA: TGCAGTGCTAGAGGTTCGACAGGCACGAACACTGAAGCTTTCTTT
CDR3 protein: CSARGSTGTNTEAFF

clone size: many
V gene: TRBV10-3
J gene: TRBJ1-6
D gene: NA
CDR3 DNA: TGTGCCATCAGTGGCGGGGCGGTTAGGTCACCCCTCCACTTT
CDR3 protein: CAISGGAVRSPLHF

clone size: many
V gene: TRBV6-1
J gene: TRBJ2-3
D gene: NA
CDR3 DNA: TGTGCCAGCAGTCAGCGACCGGAAGATACGCAGTATTTT
CDR3 protein: CASSQRPEDTQYF

clone size: NA
V gene: TRBV18
J gene: TRBJ1-1
D gene: NA
CDR3 DNA: TGTGCCAGCTCACCCCCCAACCCCTGGGGCACTGAAGCTTTCTTT
CDR3 protein: CASSPPNPWGTEAFF

clone size: many
V gene: TRBV7-9
J gene: TRBJ2-7
D gene: TRBD1
CDR3 DNA: TGTGCCAGCAGCTCGCCGACAGGGGGTGACGAGCAGTACTTC
CDR3 protein: CASSSPTGGDEQYF

clone size: many
V gene: TRBV7-8
J gene: TRBJ2-3
D gene: NA
CDR3 DNA: TGTGCCAGCAGCGAGCCCGCAGATACGCAGTATTTT
CDR3 protein: CASSEPADTQYF

clone size: NA
V gene: TRBV3-1
J gene: TRBJ1-1
D gene: NA
CDR3 DNA: TGTGCCAGCAGGGAGGGGGGGAGGACTGAAGCTTTCTTT
CDR3 protein: CASREGGRTEAFF

clone size: NA
V gene: TRBV12-3/TRBV12-4
J gene: TRBJ2-1
D gene: NA
CDR3 DNA: TGTGCCAGCAGTTTAGCGCTCTGGAGCGGGCAGTTCTTC
CDR3 protein: CASSLALWSGQFF

clone size: many
V gene: TRBV6-1
J gene: TRBJ1-4
D gene: NA
CDR3 DNA: TGTGCCAGCAGTGGGTTTGCAACTAATGAAAAACTGTTTTTT
CDR3 protein: CASSGFATNEKLFF

clone size: many
V gene: TRBV10-3
J gene: TRBJ2-2
D gene: NA
CDR3 DNA: TGTGCCATCAGTGATGCCGGGGAGCTGTTTTTT
CDR3 protein: CAISDAGELFF